There are a few counts of the clone carrying this T cell receptor beta chain. The study drew participants aged about 18 to 89 years from roughly 25 US areas. Clinical histories supplied by participants themselves formed the basis of cohort assignment. The entry originates in a study of blood T cell repertoires in COVID-19. Study-wide context: Acute-phase and convalescent COVID-19 samples originated in the United States, Italy and Spain. PBMCs, B-cell-depleted T cells, or T cells provided the cDNA or gDNA that made up the material.

Germline lookup yields CDR1 SEHNR and CDR2 FQNEAQ (reference sequence). Trimming pared 5 bases from V and 7 bases from J, leaving 8 bases between. This CDR3 has 12 amino acids. Clones were sequenced by immunoSEQ multiplex PCR, and TCRdb holds only the in-frame ones, with some missing. The data contain approximately 180,000 clones, approximately 82% of them singletons. Specimen: PBMCs or T cells enriched from blood (not recorded which). The chain carries TRBV7-9 and TRBJ1-4; D call uncertain. This TCR was recovered from a woman between 50 and 59 years old who had recovered from COVID-19. The CDR3 region has the DNA TGTGCCAGCAGCCCTGAGAGTGAAAAACTGTTTTTT. Protein product: CASSPESEKLFF.